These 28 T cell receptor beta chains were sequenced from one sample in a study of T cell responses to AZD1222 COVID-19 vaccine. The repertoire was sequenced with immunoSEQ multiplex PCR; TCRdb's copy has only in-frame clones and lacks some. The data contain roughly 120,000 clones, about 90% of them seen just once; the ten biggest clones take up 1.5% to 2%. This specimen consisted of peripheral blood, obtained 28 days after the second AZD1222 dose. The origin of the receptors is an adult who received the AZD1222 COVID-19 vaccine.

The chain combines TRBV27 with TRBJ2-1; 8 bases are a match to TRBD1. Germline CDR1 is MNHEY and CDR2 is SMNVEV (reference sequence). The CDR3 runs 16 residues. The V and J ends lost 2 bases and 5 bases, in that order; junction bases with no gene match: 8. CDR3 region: CASSLGVGTGDNEQFF. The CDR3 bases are TGTGCCAGCAGTTTAGGGGTTGGGACAGGAGACAATGAGCAGTTCTTC.

The CDR3 here is CSVGVETQYF. The CDR3 region has the DNA TGCAGCGTCGGAGTGGAGACCCAGTACTTC. The V gene is TRBV29-1, the J gene TRBJ2-5; D unresolved. There are 10 residues in the CDR3. The germline V gene has CDR1 SQVTM and CDR2 ANQGSEA. V lost 6 bases and J lost 5, with 7 bases in between.

The CDR3 spells CASSLDLSYEQYF. The CDR3 nucleotides are TGTGCCAGCAGCTTAGACCTCTCCTACGAGCAGTACTTC. V gene TRBV7-6 combines with J gene TRBJ2-7; D remains unclear. The CDR3 has 13 amino acids. Germline V CDR1 and CDR2: SGHVS, FNYEAQ. Deletions cut 1 base from V and 0 bases from J, with 4 bases between.

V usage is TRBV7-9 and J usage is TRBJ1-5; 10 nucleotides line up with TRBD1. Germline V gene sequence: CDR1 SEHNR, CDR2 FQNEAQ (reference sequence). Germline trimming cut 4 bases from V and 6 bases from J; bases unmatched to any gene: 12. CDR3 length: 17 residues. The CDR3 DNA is TGTGCCAGCAGCTCGGGACAGGGGAGGGTAAGGGGTCAGCCCCAGCATTTT. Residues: CASSSGQGRVRGQPQHF.

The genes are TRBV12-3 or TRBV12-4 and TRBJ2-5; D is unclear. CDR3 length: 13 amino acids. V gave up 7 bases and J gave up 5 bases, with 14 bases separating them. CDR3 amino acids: CASKQSRRETQYF. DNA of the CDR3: TGTGCCAGCAAACAATCACGTCGGGAGACCCAGTACTTC.

This chain's CDR3 is CSVEGGTSGRARPDTQYF. CDR3 bases: TGCAGCGTTGAAGGCGGGACTAGCGGGAGGGCCCGACCAGATACGCAGTATTTT. The rearrangement uses TRBV29-1 and TRBJ2-3; 16 positions match TRBD2. V shed 1 base, J shed 4 bases, and the junction held 8 bases outside the gene matches. The CDR3 has 18 residues. Germline V lookup: CDR1 SQVTM, CDR2 ANQGSEA.

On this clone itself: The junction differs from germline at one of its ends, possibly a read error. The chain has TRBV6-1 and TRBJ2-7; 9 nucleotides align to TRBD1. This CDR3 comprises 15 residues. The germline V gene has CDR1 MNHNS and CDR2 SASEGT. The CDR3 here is CAGSESGQGEYEQYF. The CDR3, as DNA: TGTGCCGGCAGTGAATCGGGACAGGGCGAGTACGAGCAGTACTTC.

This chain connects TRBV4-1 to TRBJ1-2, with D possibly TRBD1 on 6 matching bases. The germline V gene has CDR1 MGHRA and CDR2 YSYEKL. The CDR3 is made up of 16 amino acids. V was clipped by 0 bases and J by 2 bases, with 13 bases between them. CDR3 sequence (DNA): TGCGCCAGCAGCCAAGATCGAGGGGACACGAACTATGGCTACACCTTC. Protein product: CASSQDRGDTNYGYTF.

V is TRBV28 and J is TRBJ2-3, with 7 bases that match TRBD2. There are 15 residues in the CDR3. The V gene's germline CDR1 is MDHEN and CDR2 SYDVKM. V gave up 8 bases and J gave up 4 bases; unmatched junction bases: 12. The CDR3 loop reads CASGTSVEGPDTQYF. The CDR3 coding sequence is TGTGCCAGCGGAACTAGCGTCGAGGGTCCAGATACGCAGTATTTT.

The CDR3 DNA is TGTGCCAGCAGCGGCCGGGGTGACAGTTCCTACGAGCAGTACTTC. It specifies CASSGRGDSSYEQYF. The rearrangement joins TRBV3-1 (or the pseudogene TRBV3-2) to TRBJ2-7, with D tentatively TRBD1 or TRBD2 (5 bases each). The CDR3 covers 15 residues. Germline values: CDR1 LGHDT, CDR2 YNNKEL (reference sequence). Trimming removed 5 bases at V and 1 base at J, with 15 bases between.

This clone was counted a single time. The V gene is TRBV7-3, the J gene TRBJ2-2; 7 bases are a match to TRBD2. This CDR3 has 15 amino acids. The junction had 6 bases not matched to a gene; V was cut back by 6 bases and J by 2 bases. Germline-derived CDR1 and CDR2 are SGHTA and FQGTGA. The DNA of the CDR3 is TGTGCCAGCAGAGAAGAAGCGGGAAACACCGGGGAGCTGTTTTTT. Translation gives CASREEAGNTGELFF.

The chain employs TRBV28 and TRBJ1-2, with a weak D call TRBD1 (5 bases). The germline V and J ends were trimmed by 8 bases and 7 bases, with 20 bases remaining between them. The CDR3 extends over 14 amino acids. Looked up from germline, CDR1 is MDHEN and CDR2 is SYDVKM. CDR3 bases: TGTGCCAGCGGCCTTCCGGGGACCACCTTTGGCTACACCTTC. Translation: CASGLPGTTFGYTF.

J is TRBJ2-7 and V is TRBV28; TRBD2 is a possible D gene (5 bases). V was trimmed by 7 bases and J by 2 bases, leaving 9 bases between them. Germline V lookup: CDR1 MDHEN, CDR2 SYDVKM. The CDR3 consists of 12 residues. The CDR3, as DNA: TGTGCCAGCACAGACTACGCCTACGAGCAGTACTTC. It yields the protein CASTDYAYEQYF.

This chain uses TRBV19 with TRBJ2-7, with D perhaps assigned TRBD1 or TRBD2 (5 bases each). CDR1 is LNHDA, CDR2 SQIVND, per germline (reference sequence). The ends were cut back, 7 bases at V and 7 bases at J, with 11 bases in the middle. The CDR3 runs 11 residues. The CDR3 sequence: CASKSGAEQYF. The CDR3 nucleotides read TGTGCCAGTAAATCCGGGGCGGAGCAGTACTTC.

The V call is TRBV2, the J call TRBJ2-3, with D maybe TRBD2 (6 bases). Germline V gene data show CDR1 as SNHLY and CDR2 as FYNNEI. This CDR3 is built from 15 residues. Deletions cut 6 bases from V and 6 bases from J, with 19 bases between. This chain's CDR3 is CASRRVSGDQDTQYF. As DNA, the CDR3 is TGTGCCAGCAGGAGGGTTTCGGGAGACCAGGATACGCAGTATTTT. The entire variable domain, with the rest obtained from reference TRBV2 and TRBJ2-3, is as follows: EPEVTQTPSHQVTQMGQEVILRCVPISNHLYFYWYRQILGQKVEFLVSFYNNEISEKSEIFDDQFSVERPDGSNFTLKIRSTKLEDSAMYFCASRRVSGDQDTQYFGPGTRLTVL.

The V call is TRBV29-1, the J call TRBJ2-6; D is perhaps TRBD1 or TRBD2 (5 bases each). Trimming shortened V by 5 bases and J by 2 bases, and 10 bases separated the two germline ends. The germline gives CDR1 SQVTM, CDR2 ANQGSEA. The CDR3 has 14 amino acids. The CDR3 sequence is CSVFGGAGANVLTF. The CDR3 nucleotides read TGCAGCGTTTTTGGGGGTGCTGGGGCCAACGTCCTGACTTTC.

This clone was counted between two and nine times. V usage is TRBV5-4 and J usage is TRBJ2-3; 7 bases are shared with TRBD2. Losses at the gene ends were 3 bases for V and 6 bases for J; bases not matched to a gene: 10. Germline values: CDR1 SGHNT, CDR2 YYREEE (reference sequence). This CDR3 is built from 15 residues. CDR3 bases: TGTGCCAGCAGCTATCAGGCGGGAGATGGGGATACGCAGTATTTT. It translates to CASSYQAGDGDTQYF.

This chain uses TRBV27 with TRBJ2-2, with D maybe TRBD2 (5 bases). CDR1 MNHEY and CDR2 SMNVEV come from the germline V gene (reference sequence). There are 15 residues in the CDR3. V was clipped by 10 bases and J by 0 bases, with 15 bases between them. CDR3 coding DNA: TGTGCCACCCGGGGTGGAATCGCGAACACCGGGGAGCTGTTTTTT. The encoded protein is CATRGGIANTGELFF.

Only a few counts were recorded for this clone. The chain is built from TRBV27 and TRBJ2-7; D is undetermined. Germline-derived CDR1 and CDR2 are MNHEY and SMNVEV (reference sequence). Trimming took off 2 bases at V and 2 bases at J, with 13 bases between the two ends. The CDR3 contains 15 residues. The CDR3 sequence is CASSLVGLGTYEQYF. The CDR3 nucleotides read TGTGCCAGCAGTTTAGTAGGGCTGGGTACCTACGAGCAGTACTTC.

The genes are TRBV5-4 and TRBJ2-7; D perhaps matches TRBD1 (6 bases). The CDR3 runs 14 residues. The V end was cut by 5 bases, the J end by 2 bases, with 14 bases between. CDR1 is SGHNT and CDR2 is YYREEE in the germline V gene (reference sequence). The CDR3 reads CASSRDTHAYEQYF. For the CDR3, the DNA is TGTGCCAGCAGTCGGGACACCCATGCCTACGAGCAGTACTTC.

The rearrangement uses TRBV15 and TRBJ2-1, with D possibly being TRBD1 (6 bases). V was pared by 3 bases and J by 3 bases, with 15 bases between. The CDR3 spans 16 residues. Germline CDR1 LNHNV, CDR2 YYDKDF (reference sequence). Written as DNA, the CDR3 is TGTGCCACCAGCAGGGGCCTTGAGGGGGTCTACAATGAGCAGTTCTTC. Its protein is CATSRGLEGVYNEQFF.

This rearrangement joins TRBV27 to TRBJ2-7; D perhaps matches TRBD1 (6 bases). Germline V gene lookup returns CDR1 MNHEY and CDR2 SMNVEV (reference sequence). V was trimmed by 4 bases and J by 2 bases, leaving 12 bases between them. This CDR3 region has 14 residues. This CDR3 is CASSSHRDAYEQYF. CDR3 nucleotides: TGTGCCAGCAGTTCCCACAGGGATGCCTACGAGCAGTACTTC.

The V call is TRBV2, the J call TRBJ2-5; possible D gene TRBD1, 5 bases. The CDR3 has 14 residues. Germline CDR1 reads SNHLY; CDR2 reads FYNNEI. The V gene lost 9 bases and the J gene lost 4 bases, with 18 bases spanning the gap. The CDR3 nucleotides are TGTGCCAGTTCTCTGAATGGGGCGTTAGAGACCCAGTACTTC. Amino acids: CASSLNGALETQYF.

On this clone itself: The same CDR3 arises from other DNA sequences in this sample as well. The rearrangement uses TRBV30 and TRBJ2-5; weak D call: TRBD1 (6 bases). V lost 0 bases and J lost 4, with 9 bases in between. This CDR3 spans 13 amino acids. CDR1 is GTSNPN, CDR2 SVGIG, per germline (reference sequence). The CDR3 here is CAWSVQGGETQYF. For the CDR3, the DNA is TGTGCCTGGAGTGTACAAGGGGGAGAGACCCAGTACTTC.

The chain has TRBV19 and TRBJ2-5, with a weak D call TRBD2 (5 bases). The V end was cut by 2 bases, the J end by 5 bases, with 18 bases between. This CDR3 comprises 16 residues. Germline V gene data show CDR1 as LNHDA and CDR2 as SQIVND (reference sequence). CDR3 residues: CASSIRVGRAPETQYF. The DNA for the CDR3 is TGTGCCAGTAGTATACGGGTGGGGAGAGCTCCCGAGACCCAGTACTTC.

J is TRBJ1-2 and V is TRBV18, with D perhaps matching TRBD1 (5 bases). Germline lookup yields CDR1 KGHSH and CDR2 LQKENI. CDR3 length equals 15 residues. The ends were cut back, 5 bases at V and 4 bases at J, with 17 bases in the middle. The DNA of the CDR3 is TGTGCCAGCTCATCACAGACAGCTACAGTCTATGGCTACACCTTC. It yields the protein CASSSQTATVYGYTF.

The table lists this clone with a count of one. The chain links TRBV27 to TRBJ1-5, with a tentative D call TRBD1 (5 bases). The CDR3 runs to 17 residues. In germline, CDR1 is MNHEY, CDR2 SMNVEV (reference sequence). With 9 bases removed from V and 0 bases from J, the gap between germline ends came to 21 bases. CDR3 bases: TGTGCCAGTTTGGACACCACCGGCTACTATAGCAATCAGCCCCAGCATTTT. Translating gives CASLDTTGYYSNQPQHF.

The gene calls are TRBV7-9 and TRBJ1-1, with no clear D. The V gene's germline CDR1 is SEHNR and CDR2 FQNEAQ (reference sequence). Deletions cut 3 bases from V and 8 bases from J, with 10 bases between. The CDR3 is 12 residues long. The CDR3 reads CASSFDPTEAFF. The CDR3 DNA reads TGTGCCAGCAGCTTTGACCCGACCGAAGCTTTCTTT.